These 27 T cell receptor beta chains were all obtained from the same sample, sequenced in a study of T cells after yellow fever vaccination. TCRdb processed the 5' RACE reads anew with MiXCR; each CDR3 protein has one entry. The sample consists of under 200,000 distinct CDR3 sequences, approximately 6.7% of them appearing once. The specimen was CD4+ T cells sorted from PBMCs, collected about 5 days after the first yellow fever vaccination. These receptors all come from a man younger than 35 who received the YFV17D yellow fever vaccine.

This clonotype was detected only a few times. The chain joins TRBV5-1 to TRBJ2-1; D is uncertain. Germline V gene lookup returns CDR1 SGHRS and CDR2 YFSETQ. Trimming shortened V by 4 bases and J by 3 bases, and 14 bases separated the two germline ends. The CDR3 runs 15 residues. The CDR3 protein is CASSIQSNHYNEQFF. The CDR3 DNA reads TGCGCCAGCAGCATCCAATCGAATCACTACAATGAGCAGTTCTTC.

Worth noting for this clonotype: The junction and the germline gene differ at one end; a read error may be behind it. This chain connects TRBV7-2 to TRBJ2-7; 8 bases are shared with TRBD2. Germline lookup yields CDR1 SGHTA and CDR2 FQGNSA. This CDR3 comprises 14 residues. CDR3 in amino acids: CASSIAGLSEEQYF. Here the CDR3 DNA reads TGTGCCAGCAGCATAGCGGGGCTTTCGGAAGAGCAGTACTTC. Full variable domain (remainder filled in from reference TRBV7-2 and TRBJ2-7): GAGVSQSPSNKVTEKGKDVELRCDPISGHTALYWYRQSLGQGLEFLIYFQGNSAPDKSGLPSDRFSAERTGGSVSTLTIQRTQQEDSAVYLCASSIAGLSEEQYFGPGTRLTVT.

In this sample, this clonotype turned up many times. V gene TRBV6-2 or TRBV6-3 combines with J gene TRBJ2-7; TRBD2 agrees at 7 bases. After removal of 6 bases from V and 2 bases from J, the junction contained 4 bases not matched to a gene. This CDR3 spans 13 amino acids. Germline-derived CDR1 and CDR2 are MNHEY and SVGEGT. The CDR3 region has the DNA TGTGCCAGCAGACGGGAGGCCCCCTACGAGCAGTACTTC. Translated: CASRREAPYEQYF.

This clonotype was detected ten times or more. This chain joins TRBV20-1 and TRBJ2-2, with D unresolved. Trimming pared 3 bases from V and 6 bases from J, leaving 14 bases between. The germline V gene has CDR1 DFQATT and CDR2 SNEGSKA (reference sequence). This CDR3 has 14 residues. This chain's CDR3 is CSASGVSNSGELFF. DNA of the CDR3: TGCAGTGCTAGTGGTGTCAGCAACTCCGGGGAGCTGTTTTTT.

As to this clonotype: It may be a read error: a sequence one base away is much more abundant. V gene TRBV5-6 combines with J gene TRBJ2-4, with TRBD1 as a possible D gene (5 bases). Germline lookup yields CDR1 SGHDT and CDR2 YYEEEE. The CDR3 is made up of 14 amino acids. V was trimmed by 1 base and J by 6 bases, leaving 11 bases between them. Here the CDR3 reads CASSLFRAVNIQYF. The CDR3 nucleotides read TGTGCCAGCAGCTTGTTCAGGGCAGTAAACATTCAGTACTTC. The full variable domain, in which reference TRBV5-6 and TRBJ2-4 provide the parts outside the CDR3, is DAGVTQSPTHLIKTRGQQVTLRCSPKSGHDTVSWYQQALGQGPQFIFQYYEEEERQRGNFPDRFSGHQFPNYSSELNVNALLLGDSALYLCASSLFRAVNIQYFGAGTRLSVL.

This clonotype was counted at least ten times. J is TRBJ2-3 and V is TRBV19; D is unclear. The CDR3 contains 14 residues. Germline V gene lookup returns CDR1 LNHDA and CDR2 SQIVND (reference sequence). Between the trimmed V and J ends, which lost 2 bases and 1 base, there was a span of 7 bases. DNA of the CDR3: TGTGCCAGTAGTATATCTAGGCGCACAGATACGCAGTATTTT. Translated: CASSISRRTDTQYF. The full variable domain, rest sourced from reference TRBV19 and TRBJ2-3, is DGGITQSPKYLFRKEGQNVTLSCEQNLNHDAMYWYRQDPGQGLRLIYYSQIVNDFQKGDIAEGYSVSREKKESFPLTVTSAQKNPTAFYLCASSISRRTDTQYFGPGTRLTVL.

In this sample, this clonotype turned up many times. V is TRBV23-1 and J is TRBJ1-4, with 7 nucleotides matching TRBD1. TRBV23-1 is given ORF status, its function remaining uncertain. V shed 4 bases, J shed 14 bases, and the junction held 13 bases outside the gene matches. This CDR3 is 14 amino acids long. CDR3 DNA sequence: TGCGCCAGCAGTCTCGGGACAGAGATCCGACACCTGTTTTTT. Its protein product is CASSLGTEIRHLFF.

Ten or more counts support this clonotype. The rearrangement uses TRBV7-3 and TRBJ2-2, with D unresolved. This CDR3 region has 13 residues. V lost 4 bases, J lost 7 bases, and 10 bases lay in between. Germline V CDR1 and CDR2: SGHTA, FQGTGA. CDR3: CASSSPQIGELFF. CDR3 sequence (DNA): TGTGCCAGCAGCTCCCCTCAGATCGGGGAGCTGTTTTTT.

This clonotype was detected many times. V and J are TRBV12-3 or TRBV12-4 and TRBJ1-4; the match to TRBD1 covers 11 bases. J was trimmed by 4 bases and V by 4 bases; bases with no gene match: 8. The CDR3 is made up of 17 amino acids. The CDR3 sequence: CASSSWTGGFHNEKLFF. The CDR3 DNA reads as TGTGCCAGCAGTTCATGGACAGGGGGCTTTCATAATGAAAAACTGTTTTTT.

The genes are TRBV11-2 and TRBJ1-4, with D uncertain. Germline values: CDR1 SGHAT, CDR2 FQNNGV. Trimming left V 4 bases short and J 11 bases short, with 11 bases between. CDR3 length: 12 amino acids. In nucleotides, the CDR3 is TGTGCCAGCAGCTCAACTACAGAGAAACTGTTTTTT. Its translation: CASSSTTEKLFF.

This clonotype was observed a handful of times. CDR3 nucleotide sequence: TGTGCCAGCCGCTCAAGGGGGACAGGCTCCTACGAGCAGTACTTC. This encodes CASRSRGTGSYEQYF. V is TRBV27 and J is TRBJ2-7, with 8 bases lining up with TRBD1. Trimming at V came to 8 bases and at J to 0 bases, leaving 9 bases not matched to a gene. CDR1 is MNHEY and CDR2 is SMNVEV in the germline V gene (reference sequence). CDR3 length: 15 amino acids.

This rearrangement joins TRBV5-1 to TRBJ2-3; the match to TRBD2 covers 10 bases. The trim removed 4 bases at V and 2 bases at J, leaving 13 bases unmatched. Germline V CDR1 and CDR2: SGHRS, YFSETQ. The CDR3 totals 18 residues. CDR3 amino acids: CASSGVGLAGAFTDTQYF. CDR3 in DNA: TGCGCCAGCAGCGGCGTAGGGCTAGCGGGGGCCTTCACAGATACGCAGTATTTT. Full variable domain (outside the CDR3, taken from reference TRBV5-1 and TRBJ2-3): KAGVTQTPRYLIKTRGQQVTLSCSPISGHRSVSWYQQTPGQGLQFLFEYFSETQRNKGNFPGRFSGRQFSNSRSEMNVSTLELGDSALYLCASSGVGLAGAFTDTQYFGPGTRLTVL.

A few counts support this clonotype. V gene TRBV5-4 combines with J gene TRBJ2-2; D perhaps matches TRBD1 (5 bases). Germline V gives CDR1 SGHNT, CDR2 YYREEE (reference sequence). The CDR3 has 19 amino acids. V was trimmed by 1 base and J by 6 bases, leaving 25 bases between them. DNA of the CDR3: TGTGCCAGCAGCTTGTCTCGGCTTCGCAGTCCCGAAGGGGCCGGGGAGCTGTTTTTT. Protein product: CASSLSRLRSPEGAGELFF.

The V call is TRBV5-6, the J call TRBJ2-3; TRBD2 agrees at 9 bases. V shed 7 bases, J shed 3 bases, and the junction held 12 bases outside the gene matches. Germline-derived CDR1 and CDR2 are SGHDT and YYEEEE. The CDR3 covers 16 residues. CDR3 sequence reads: CASLGTAGGLTDTQYF. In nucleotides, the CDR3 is TGTGCCAGCTTGGGGACCGCGGGGGGGCTAACAGATACGCAGTATTTT.

Written as DNA, the CDR3 is TGTGCCAGCAGCTTAGTGGCCCCCTACGAGCAGTACTTC. Its protein is CASSLVAPYEQYF. J is TRBJ2-7 and V is TRBV7-2; D is ambiguous. In germline, CDR1 is SGHTA, CDR2 FQGNSA. The germline V and J ends were trimmed by 1 base and 2 bases, with 6 bases remaining between them. This CDR3 comprises 13 residues. The variable domain in full, with the rest retrieved from reference TRBV7-2 and TRBJ2-7, is GAGVSQSPSNKVTEKGKDVELRCDPISGHTALYWYRQSLGQGLEFLIYFQGNSAPDKSGLPSDRFSAERTGGSVSTLTIQRTQQEDSAVYLCASSLVAPYEQYFGPGTRLTVT.

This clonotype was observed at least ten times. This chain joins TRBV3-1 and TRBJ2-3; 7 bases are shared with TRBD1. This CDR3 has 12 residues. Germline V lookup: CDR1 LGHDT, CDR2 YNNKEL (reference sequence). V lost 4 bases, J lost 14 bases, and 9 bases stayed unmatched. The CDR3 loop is CASSLTGVVVYF. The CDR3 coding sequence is TGTGCCAGCAGCCTTACAGGGGTGGTGGTGTATTTT.

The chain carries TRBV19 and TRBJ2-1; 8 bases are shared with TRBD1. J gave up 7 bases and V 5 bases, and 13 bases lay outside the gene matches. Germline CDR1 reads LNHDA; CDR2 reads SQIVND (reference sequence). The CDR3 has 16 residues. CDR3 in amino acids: CASSDLGQGAQNEQFF. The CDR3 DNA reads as TGTGCCAGTAGTGATCTTGGGCAGGGGGCGCAGAATGAGCAGTTCTTC.

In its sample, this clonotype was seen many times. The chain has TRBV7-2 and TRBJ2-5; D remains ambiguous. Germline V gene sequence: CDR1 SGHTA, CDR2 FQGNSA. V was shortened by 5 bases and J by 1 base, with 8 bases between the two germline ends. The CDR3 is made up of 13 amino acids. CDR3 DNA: TGTGCCAGCAGCCCCTTAACCCAAGAGACCCAGTACTTC. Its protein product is CASSPLTQETQYF.

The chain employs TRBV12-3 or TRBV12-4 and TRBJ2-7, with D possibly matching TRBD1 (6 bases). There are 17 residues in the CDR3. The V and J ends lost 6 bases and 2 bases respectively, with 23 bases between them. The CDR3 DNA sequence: TGTGCCAGCAGCTCCCCAGGGATCGGACAGACCGCCTACGAGCAGTACGTC. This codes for CASSSPGIGQTAYEQYV.

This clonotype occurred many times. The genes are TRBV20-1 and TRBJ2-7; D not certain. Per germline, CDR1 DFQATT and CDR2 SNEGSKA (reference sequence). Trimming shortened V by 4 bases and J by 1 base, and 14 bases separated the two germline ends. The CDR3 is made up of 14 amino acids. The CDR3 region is CSAIDPGPSYEQYF. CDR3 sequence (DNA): TGCAGTGCTATAGACCCCGGTCCTTCCTACGAGCAGTACTTC.

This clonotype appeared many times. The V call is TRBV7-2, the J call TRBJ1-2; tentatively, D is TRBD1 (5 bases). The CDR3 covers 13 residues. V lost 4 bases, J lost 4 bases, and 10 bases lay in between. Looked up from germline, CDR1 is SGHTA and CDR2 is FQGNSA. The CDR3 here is CASSSGIGYGYTF. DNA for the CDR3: TGTGCCAGCAGCTCAGGGATCGGCTATGGCTACACCTTC. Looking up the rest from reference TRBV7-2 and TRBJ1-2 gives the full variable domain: GAGVSQSPSNKVTEKGKDVELRCDPISGHTALYWYRQSLGQGLEFLIYFQGNSAPDKSGLPSDRFSAERTGGSVSTLTIQRTQQEDSAVYLCASSSGIGYGYTFGSGTRLTVV.

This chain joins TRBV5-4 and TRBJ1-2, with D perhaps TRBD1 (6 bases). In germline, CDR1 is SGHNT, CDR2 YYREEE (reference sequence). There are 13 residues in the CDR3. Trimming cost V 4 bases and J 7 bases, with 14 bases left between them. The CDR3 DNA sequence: TGTGCCAGCAGCCTGAAGGGGGTCCTTGGCTACACCTTC. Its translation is CASSLKGVLGYTF. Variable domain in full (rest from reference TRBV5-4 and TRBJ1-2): ETGVTQSPTHLIKTRGQQVTLRCSSQSGHNTVSWYQQALGQGPQFIFQYYREEENGRGNFPPRFSGLQFPNYSSELNVNALELDDSALYLCASSLKGVLGYTFGSGTRLTVV.

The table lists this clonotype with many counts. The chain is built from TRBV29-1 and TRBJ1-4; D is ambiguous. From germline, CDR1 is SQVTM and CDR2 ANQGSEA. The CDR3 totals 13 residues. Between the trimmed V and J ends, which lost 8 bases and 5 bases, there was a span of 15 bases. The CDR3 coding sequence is TGCAGCTCCTCGGGCCCGGAAAATGAAAAACTGTTTTTT. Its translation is CSSSGPENEKLFF.

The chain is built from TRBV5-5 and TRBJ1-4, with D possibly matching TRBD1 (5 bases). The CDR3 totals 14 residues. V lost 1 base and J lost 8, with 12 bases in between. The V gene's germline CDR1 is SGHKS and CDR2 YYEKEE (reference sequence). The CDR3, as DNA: TGTGCCAGCAGCTTGACGCAGGGTGGCGAAAAACTGTTTTTT. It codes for CASSLTQGGEKLFF.

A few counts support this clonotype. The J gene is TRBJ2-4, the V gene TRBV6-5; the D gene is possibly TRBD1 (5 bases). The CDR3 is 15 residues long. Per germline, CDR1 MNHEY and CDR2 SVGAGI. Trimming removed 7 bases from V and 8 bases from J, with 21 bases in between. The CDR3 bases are TGTGCCAGCAACGATAGGGGAAACAGCGTGGACATTCAGTACTTC. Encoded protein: CASNDRGNSVDIQYF.

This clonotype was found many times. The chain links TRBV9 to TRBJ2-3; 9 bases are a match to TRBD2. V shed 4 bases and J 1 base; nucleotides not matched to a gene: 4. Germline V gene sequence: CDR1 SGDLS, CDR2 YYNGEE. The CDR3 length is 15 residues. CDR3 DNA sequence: TGTGCCAGCAGCCCTGGCGGGGGGGGCACAGATACGCAGTATTTT. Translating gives CASSPGGGGTDTQYF.

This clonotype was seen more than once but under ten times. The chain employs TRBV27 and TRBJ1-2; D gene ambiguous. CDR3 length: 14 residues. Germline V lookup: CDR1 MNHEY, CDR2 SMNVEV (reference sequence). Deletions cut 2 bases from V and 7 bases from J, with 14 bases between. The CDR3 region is CASSLRGEGAGYTF. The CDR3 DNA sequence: TGTGCCAGCAGTTTACGAGGAGAGGGAGCTGGCTACACCTTC.